The entry below gives a single T cell receptor beta chain sequence along with its context. Its target is not known. V shed 4 bases, J shed 5 bases, and the junction held 7 bases outside the gene matches. The CDR3 totals 16 residues. CDR1 is SGHAT, CDR2 FQDESV, per germline (reference sequence). Then a second PCR, running roughly 7 to 11 cycles, was carried out with a sample-barcoded 5' primer and a J-beta primer mix. All cDNA molecules were each tagged by a template-switch adaptor with 12 random nucleotides. There were at least 3 million CDR3-containing paired-end reads obtained from each sample. TCRdb analysed the 5' RACE reads with MiXCR anew, one entry per CDR3 protein. The sample holds about 810,000 distinct CDR3 sequences; 30% to 45% are singletons and the top ten take 10% to 15%. This sample is drawn from a study of blood T cells in healthy people across ages. Findings and caveats of the study: Any conclusive comparison of naive versus antigen-experienced cells was prevented by using unsorted PBMCs. TCR beta diversity per million T cells fell roughly linearly with age.

The chain recombines TRBV11-1 with TRBJ2-4; 11 nucleotides line up with TRBD1. Material: blood. This sequence originates from a man aged 18 to 29 in good health. DNA for the CDR3: TGTGCCAGCAGCTCGGACAGGGGGCGATTTGAAAACATTCAGTACTTC. Amino acids: CASSSDRGRFENIQYF.